These T cell receptor beta chains were read from a single sample in a study of blood T cell repertoires in COVID-19. Method: immunoSEQ multiplex PCR; TCRdb's copy keeps in-frame clones and lacks some. Seen here are 90,000 to 120,000 clones, about three quarters observed once, and the top ten hold roughly 4%. The sample taken for sequencing was peripheral blood. Receptors were obtained from a man aged 70 or older with acute or convalescent COVID-19. CDR3s include the opening cysteine and the closing phenylalanine or tryptophan. The D gene is left open where the match is weak. Not every row has a clone size; where given, it reads once, few, many or a size class.

cdr3_length	j_call	d_call	v_call	clone_size	cdr3_aa	cdr3_nt
17	TRBJ2-2	TRBD1	TRBV5-1	NA	CASWKGLQGVNTGELFF	TGCGCCAGCTGGAAAGGGTTACAGGGGGTGAACACCGGGGAGCTGTTTTTT
17	TRBJ2-3	NA	TRBV3-1/TRBV3-2	NA	CASSQDRRGGVTDTQYF	TGTGCCAGCAGCCAAGATAGGAGGGGGGGAGTCACAGATACGCAGTATTTT
15	TRBJ2-7	TRBD2	TRBV7-3	NA	CASSLASGDSYEQYF	TGTGCCAGCAGCTTGGCTAGCGGGGACTCCTACGAGCAGTACTTC
14	TRBJ2-5	NA	TRBV14	NA	CASSPGGARETQYF	TGTGCCAGCAGCCCGGGCGGGGCTCGGGAGACCCAGTACTTC
13	TRBJ2-1	NA	TRBV7-9	NA	CASSSDWGNEQFF	TGTGCCAGCAGCTCGGACTGGGGCAATGAGCAGTTCTTC
11	TRBJ1-5	NA	TRBV28	NA	CASSFNRGQNF	TGTGCCAGCAGTTTCAACCGAGGACAGAATTTT
15	TRBJ2-7	NA	TRBV5-4	NA	CASSLGGLGEYEQYF	TGTGCCAGCAGCTTGGGTGGCCTAGGAGAGTACGAGCAGTACTTC
15	TRBJ1-2	TRBD1	TRBV6-5	NA	CASRRGQGKDYGYTF	TGTGCCAGCAGAAGAGGACAGGGGAAAGACTATGGCTACACCTTC
22	TRBJ1-6	TRBD1	TRBV12-5	once	CASGNFGAPGTAREPYNSPLHF	TGTGCTAGTGGGAACTTTGGGGCACCTGGGACAGCGAGGGAACCCTATAATTCACCCCTCCACTTT
13	TRBJ1-4	NA	TRBV7-6	NA	CASSRAGGEKLFF	TGTGCCAGCAGCCGGGCCGGGGGGGAAAAACTGTTTTTT
17	TRBJ2-6	TRBD1	TRBV5-1	NA	CASRPGTGMSGANVLTF	TGCGCCAGCAGGCCCGGGACAGGGATGTCTGGGGCCAACGTCCTGACTTTC
15	TRBJ2-3	TRBD2	TRBV7-3	NA	CASSLSGGAIDTQYF	TGTGCCAGCAGCTTAAGCGGGGGGGCCATTGATACGCAGTATTTT
16	TRBJ2-1	TRBD1	TRBV9	once	CASSVGPGQGSNEQFF	TGTGCCAGCAGCGTAGGACCGGGACAGGGTTCCAATGAGCAGTTCTTC
15	TRBJ1-1	NA	TRBV6-6	NA	CASSYSEGGGTEAFF	TGTGCCAGCAGTTACTCGGAGGGAGGAGGCACTGAAGCTTTCTTT
14	TRBJ1-5	NA	TRBV29-1	NA	CSAAGTDGNQPQHF	TGCAGCGCCGCGGGGACCGACGGCAATCAGCCCCAGCATTTT
14	TRBJ1-2	TRBD1	TRBV4-3	NA	CASSHSGGDYGYTF	TGCGCCAGCAGCCACTCAGGGGGCGACTATGGCTACACCTTC
13	TRBJ1-4	NA	TRBV5-1	NA	CASSLESVEKLFF	TGCGCCAGCAGCTTGGAGTCGGTGGAAAAACTGTTTTTT
14	TRBJ1-3	NA	TRBV3-1/TRBV3-2	NA	CASSQEDSGNTIYF	TGTGCCAGCAGCCAAGAGGACAGTGGAAACACCATATATTTT
16	TRBJ1-5	NA	TRBV6-4	NA	CASSEAGDPSNQPQHF	TGTGCCAGCAGTGAAGCAGGGGACCCTAGCAATCAGCCCCAGCATTTT
11	TRBJ1-3	TRBD1	TRBV29-1	NA	CSVNQDRSIYF	TGCAGCGTTAACCAGGACAGGTCCATATATTTT
15	TRBJ1-2	TRBD1	TRBV14	once	CASSHRQGDYYGYTF	TGTGCCAGCAGCCACCGACAGGGGGACTACTATGGCTACACCTTC
14	TRBJ1-2	TRBD1	TRBV2	NA	CASSRDRVSVGYTF	TGTGCCAGCAGTCGCGACAGGGTGTCGGTCGGCTACACCTTC
14	TRBJ1-2	NA	TRBV16	once	CASSQRGQDYGYTF	TGTGCCAGCAGTCAGCGGGGGCAGGACTATGGCTACACCTTC
16	TRBJ2-2	TRBD2	TRBV19	NA	CASSMTPPGGTGELFF	TGTGCCAGTAGTATGACCCCGCCGGGAGGGACCGGGGAGCTGTTTTTT
14	TRBJ1-2	NA	TRBV3-1/TRBV3-2	NA	CASSQERANYGYTF	TGTGCCAGCAGCCAAGAGCGGGCTAACTATGGCTACACCTTC
16	TRBJ2-2	TRBD1	TRBV5-8	NA	CASSRTGTGPTGELFF	TGTGCCAGCAGCAGAACCGGGACAGGGCCAACCGGGGAGCTGTTTTTT
16	TRBJ2-3	TRBD2	TRBV7-2	once	CASSPYVLAGGGTQYF	TGTGCCAGCAGCCCTTACGTGTTAGCGGGGGGTGGTACGCAGTATTTT
15	TRBJ2-2	TRBD1	TRBV6-5	once	CASNKQGANTGELFF	TGTGCCAGCAACAAACAGGGGGCCAACACCGGGGAGCTGTTTTTT
15	TRBJ2-5	TRBD1	TRBV5-1	NA	CASSSGTGGQETQYF	TGCGCCAGCAGCTCCGGGACAGGGGGCCAGGAGACCCAGTACTTC
14	TRBJ1-1	NA	TRBV13	NA	CASSLTESNTEAFF	TGTGCCAGCAGCTTGACAGAGTCGAACACTGAAGCTTTCTTT
15	TRBJ1-5	TRBD1	TRBV5-8	few	CASRSKLGQYQPQHF	TGTGCCAGCAGGTCTAAGCTGGGACAGTATCAGCCCCAGCATTTT
17	TRBJ2-2	NA	TRBV12-5	NA	CASGLGGDSSNTGELFF	TGTGCTAGTGGTTTGGGGGGGGACAGCTCGAACACCGGGGAGCTGTTTTTT